A selection of T cell receptor beta chains follows, all from one sample in a study of blood T cell repertoires in COVID-19. Some clones are missing from TCRdb's copy, which holds only in-frame ones; the method was immunoSEQ multiplex PCR. Of approximately 200,000 clones listed, 75% to 90% are singletons. Source material: PBMCs or T cells enriched from blood (not recorded which). The receptors derive from a woman younger than 45 who had been exposed to COVID-19. CDR3s include the opening cysteine and the closing phenylalanine or tryptophan. A D gene is named only where the DNA matches it firmly. Rows give clone size only sometimes, using once, few, many, or a class for an expanded clone.

CDR3 protein,CDR3 DNA,J gene,V gene,D gene,clone size
CASSPGLDNEQFF,TGTGCCAGTAGTCCGGGACTAGACAATGAGCAGTTCTTC,TRBJ2-1,TRBV19,TRBD2,NA
CASSFTDRDSEAFF,TGTGCCAGCAGCTTTACCGACCGGGACAGTGAAGCTTTCTTT,TRBJ1-1,TRBV11-2,TRBD1,NA
CASSGRGISQPQHF,TGTGCCAGCAGCGGAAGGGGGATCAGCCAGCCCCAGCATTTT,TRBJ1-5,TRBV5-6,NA,NA
CASSNGWETQYF,TGCGCCAGCAGCAACGGGTGGGAGACCCAGTACTTC,TRBJ2-5,TRBV10-1,NA,NA
CASSRTGGANEQFF,TGTGCCAGCAGCCGCACAGGGGGCGCGAATGAGCAGTTCTTC,TRBJ2-1,TRBV3-1/TRBV3-2,TRBD1,NA
CASSLLNVGTPQHF,TGTGCCAGCAGCTTATTGAATGTTGGGACTCCCCAGCATTTT,TRBJ1-5,TRBV7-2,NA,NA
CASRVGTENSPLHF,TGTGCCAGTAGAGTGGGGACAGAGAATTCACCCCTCCACTTT,TRBJ1-6,TRBV19,TRBD1,NA
CASKPGGGATTYGYTF,TGTGCCAGCAAGCCCGGGGGGGGTGCCACGACCTATGGCTACACCTTC,TRBJ1-2,TRBV7-9,NA,NA
CASSGRTANTGELFF,TGTGCCAGCAGCGGCCGAACAGCGAACACCGGGGAGCTGTTTTTT,TRBJ2-2,TRBV5-4,NA,once
CASSVERGQGVTGELFF,TGTGCCAGCAGCGTAGAACGGGGACAGGGTGTTACCGGGGAGCTGTTTTTT,TRBJ2-2,TRBV9,TRBD1,NA
CASSEFGWQYF,TGTGCCAGCAGTGAATTCGGGTGGCAGTACTTC,TRBJ2-7,TRBV25-1,NA,once
CASSHLPGTGVDEQYF,TGTGCCAGCAGCCATCTCCCCGGGACAGGGGTCGACGAGCAGTACTTC,TRBJ2-7,TRBV4-2,TRBD1,NA
CASRTRGKVRFEAFF,TGTGCCAGCAGAACGCGGGGGAAGGTGCGTTTTGAAGCTTTCTTT,TRBJ1-1,TRBV6-5,NA,NA
CASSQGLAGRDTQYF,TGCGCCAGCAGCCAAGGACTAGCGGGGCGAGATACGCAGTATTTT,TRBJ2-3,TRBV5-1,TRBD2,NA
CASSVGDSGANEQFF,TGTGCCAGCAGCGTAGGGGATTCTGGGGCAAATGAGCAGTTCTTC,TRBJ2-1,TRBV9,NA,NA
CASSLVAGNSPLHF,TGTGCCAGCAGCTTAGTGGCAGGGAATTCACCCCTCCACTTT,TRBJ1-6,TRBV5-5,NA,NA
CASGLVWDTTGELFF,TGTGCTAGTGGTTTGGTTTGGGACACCACCGGGGAGCTGTTTTTT,TRBJ2-2,TRBV12-5,NA,NA
CASSLGAARDGYTF,TGTGCCAGCAGTTTAGGGGCAGCCAGGGATGGCTACACCTTC,TRBJ1-2,TRBV27,NA,NA
CASSLTRGGGFQYF,TGTGCCAGCAGCCTAACGCGGGGGGGCGGCTTTCAGTACTTC,TRBJ2-4,TRBV4-2,TRBD2,NA
CASSLAGTSGGGTQYF,TGCGCCAGCAGCCTAGCCGGGACTAGCGGCGGCGGGACCCAGTACTTC,TRBJ2-5,TRBV5-1,TRBD2,NA
CATTRGGGTEAFF,TGTGCCACCACAAGGGGGGGCGGGACTGAAGCTTTCTTT,TRBJ1-1,TRBV24-1,NA,NA
CASSGSGTSGANEQFF,TGTGCCAGCAGTGGGTCCGGGACTAGCGGGGCAAATGAGCAGTTCTTC,TRBJ2-1,TRBV6-4,TRBD2,NA
CASSSGLAGPNIQYF,TGCGCCAGCAGCTCGGGACTAGCGGGACCAAACATTCAGTACTTC,TRBJ2-4,TRBV5-1,TRBD2,NA
CASSHRQDNSPLHF,TGTGCCAGCAGCCATAGGCAGGATAATTCACCCCTCCACTTT,TRBJ1-6,TRBV3-1/TRBV3-2,NA,few
CASSQQRGSTYTQYF,TGCGCCAGCAGCCAACAGCGGGGGAGCACATATACGCAGTATTTT,TRBJ2-3,TRBV4-1,TRBD2,NA
CASTPTGPSYNEQFF,TGTGCCAGTACCCCGACAGGGCCATCCTACAATGAGCAGTTCTTC,TRBJ2-1,TRBV19,TRBD1,NA
CASSQGESRYEQYF,TGTGCCAGCAGCCAAGGGGAGTCTCGGTACGAGCAGTACTTC,TRBJ2-7,TRBV3-1/TRBV3-2,NA,NA
CASSEFRGDSGNTIYF,TGTGCCAGCAGCGAATTCAGGGGGGACTCTGGAAACACCATATATTTT,TRBJ1-3,TRBV6-6,TRBD1,NA
CASILGWGGEQYF,TGTGCCAGCATCCTCGGGTGGGGGGGCGAGCAGTACTTC,TRBJ2-7,TRBV12-3/TRBV12-4,TRBD2,NA
CASSQSPVRGVQPQHF,TGTGCCAGCAGCCAGAGCCCGGTCAGGGGCGTCCAGCCCCAGCATTTT,TRBJ1-5,TRBV3-1/TRBV3-2,NA,NA
CASSVDHRTYEQYF,TGTGCCAGCAGCGTAGATCATAGAACCTACGAGCAGTACTTC,TRBJ2-7,TRBV9,NA,NA
CATSDLGGAQETQYF,TGTGCCACCAGTGATTTGGGCGGGGCCCAAGAGACCCAGTACTTC,TRBJ2-5,TRBV24-1,NA,NA
CASRQGSNYGYTF,TGCGCCAGTAGACAGGGCTCTAACTATGGCTACACCTTC,TRBJ1-2,TRBV5-1,TRBD1,once
CASSTLTDTQYF,TGTGCCAGTAGTACCCTCACAGATACGCAGTATTTT,TRBJ2-3,TRBV19,NA,NA
CASSALRDSLHSPLHF,TGTGCCAGCAGCGCGCTCCGGGACAGTCTACATTCACCCCTCCACTTT,TRBJ1-6,TRBV13,TRBD1,NA
CASSPLGGLGEKLFF,TGTGCCAGCAGCCCTCTCGGGGGGTTAGGCGAAAAACTGTTTTTT,TRBJ1-4,TRBV5-5,NA,once
CASSPGGQVRTDTQYF,TGTGCCAGTAGTCCCGGCGGGCAAGTCAGGACAGATACGCAGTATTTT,TRBJ2-3,TRBV19,NA,NA
CASSLGARRWHEQFF,TGTGCCAGCAGCTTAGGCGCTAGACGATGGCATGAGCAGTTCTTC,TRBJ2-1,TRBV7-2,NA,NA
CASSLVGSGNTIYF,TGTGCCAGCAGCTTAGTCGGCTCTGGAAACACCATATATTTT,TRBJ1-3,TRBV11-2,NA,few
CASSHTGVAEGSPLHF,TGTGCCAGCAGCCATACAGGGGTGGCAGAAGGTTCACCCCTCCACTTT,TRBJ1-6,TRBV3-1/TRBV3-2,TRBD1,NA
CASSRALTVWREKLFF,TGTGCCAGCAGCCGAGCCTTGACAGTGTGGAGAGAAAAACTGTTTTTT,TRBJ1-4,TRBV3-1/TRBV3-2,NA,NA
CAWSPRAYEQYF,TGTGCCTGGAGTCCCAGGGCCTACGAGCAGTACTTC,TRBJ2-7,TRBV30,NA,NA
CASSTLAGGPPDTQYF,TGTGCCAGCAGTACCTTGGCGGGGGGGCCTCCAGATACGCAGTATTTT,TRBJ2-3,TRBV27,TRBD2,NA
CASSLQGYEQYF,TGTGCCAGCAGCTTACAGGGCTACGAGCAGTACTTC,TRBJ2-7,TRBV5-6,NA,NA
CASSQDYFPSGYNEQFF,TGTGCCAGCAGCCAAGATTACTTCCCGAGCGGCTACAATGAGCAGTTCTTC,TRBJ2-1,TRBV3-1/TRBV3-2,NA,once
CASSSRLAGGDTQYF,TGTGCCAGCAGCTCCAGACTAGCGGGGGGGGATACGCAGTATTTT,TRBJ2-3,TRBV11-1,TRBD2,NA
CASSSADTDTQYF,TGTGCCAGCAGCTCTGCAGACACAGATACGCAGTATTTT,TRBJ2-3,TRBV7-9,NA,NA
CASSEGQSYYGYTF,TGCGCCAGCAGTGAGGGACAGTCCTACTATGGCTACACCTTC,TRBJ1-2,TRBV10-2,NA,NA
CASSISGTSGGLSYEQYF,TGCGCCAGCAGCATATCCGGGACTAGCGGGGGGCTCTCCTACGAGCAGTACTTC,TRBJ2-7,TRBV5-1,TRBD2,NA
CASSSGTGPVEQYF,TGCGCCAGCTCCTCCGGGACAGGGCCGGTAGAGCAGTACTTC,TRBJ2-7,TRBV5-1,TRBD1,NA
CSVEDDRSRQPQHF,TGCAGCGTTGAAGATGATCGGTCAAGACAGCCCCAGCATTTT,TRBJ1-5,TRBV29-1,NA,NA
CASSRRDRSGEQYF,TGTGCCAGCAGCCGTCGGGACAGGTCGGGCGAGCAGTACTTC,TRBJ2-7,TRBV5-6,TRBD1,few
CASSQGAGLNSPLHF,TGCGCCAGCAGCCAAGGGGCAGGGCTGAATTCACCCCTCCACTTT,TRBJ1-6,TRBV4-1,NA,NA
CASSLARSNYGYTF,TGTGCCAGCAGCTTAGCTAGGAGTAACTATGGCTACACCTTC,TRBJ1-2,TRBV11-2,NA,once
CARATGEAAGELFF,TGTGCCAGGGCGACAGGGGAAGCCGCCGGGGAGCTGTTTTTT,TRBJ2-2,TRBV25-1,TRBD1,NA